This TCR beta chain was recovered during a study of PD-1 blockade in classical Hodgkin lymphoma. Study results and caveats: Reported baseline diversity: healthy donors highest, relapsed/refractory patients lowest. Why the repertoires differ is still unclear, perhaps disease activity or prior therapy.

Germline V gene data show CDR1 as SEHNR and CDR2 as FQNEAQ (reference sequence). The CDR3 extends over 15 amino acids. The V end was cut by 5 bases, the J end by 6 bases, with 20 bases between. Here immunoSEQ multiplex PCR was the method, and the copy in TCRdb shows in-frame clones only, minus some. The repertoire holds 25,000 to 30,000 clones, with roughly nine tenths as singletons. Worth noting for this clone: The antigen remains unidentified.

The time point here: newly diagnosed, previously untreated cHL patient sample. Purification of CD4+ T cells from thawed PBMCs was achieved by magnetic negative selection. This receptor was identified in a human donor with classical Hodgkin lymphoma. Sequencing used CD4+ T cells from blood. V and J are TRBV7-9 and TRBJ2-7; unclear D gene. The CDR3 region has the DNA TGTGCCAGCAGCCCTACGCGGTCAGGCTACGGCGAGCAGTACTTC. This gives the protein CASSPTRSGYGEQYF.